Shown below are 29 T cell receptor beta chains from a single sample sequenced in a study of patients and donors after allogeneic stem cell transplantation. A single record per CDR3 protein comes from TCRdb applying MiXCR to the RT-PCR reads. The repertoire holds about a million distinct CDR3 sequences, about a sixth seen once, with around 6% in the top ten. Material: blood, either unsorted or a sorted T cell fraction (not recorded which). Receptors originate from a human donor who was either an allogeneic HSCT recipient or a stem cell or donor lymphocyte infusion donor (not recorded which). It is not recorded whose cells these are; they may come from a transplant donor.

The chain couples TRBV30 to TRBJ1-1; D ambiguous. The germline V and J ends were trimmed by 0 bases and 1 base, with 21 bases remaining between them. Germline lookup yields CDR1 GTSNPN and CDR2 SVGIG (reference sequence). There are 18 residues in the CDR3. As DNA, the CDR3 is TGTGCCTGGAGTGTACCTCGGGCCACACTTAACCCGAACACTGAAGCTTTCTTT. It codes for CAWSVPRATLNPNTEAFF.

The chain couples TRBV5-1 to TRBJ2-2; no clear D gene. This CDR3 comprises 14 residues. Germline lookup yields CDR1 SGHRS and CDR2 YFSETQ. Trimming shortened V by 4 bases and J by 6 bases, and 13 bases separated the two germline ends. The CDR3 DNA reads TGCGCCAGCAGCCGTCCCGACACCTCCGGGGAGCTGTTTTTT. It is translated as CASSRPDTSGELFF.

This clonotype was seen at least ten times. This chain links TRBV4-3 with TRBJ1-1, with unresolved D. The CDR3 sequence is 14 residues long. Per the germline V gene, CDR1 is LGHNA and CDR2 is YSLEER. V lost 3 bases, J lost 3 bases, and 11 bases lay in between. The CDR3 DNA reads TGCGCCAGCAGCCAGGGGAGGTTCTACACTGAAGCTTTCTTT. It specifies CASSQGRFYTEAFF.

This sequence joins TRBV5-1 and TRBJ2-1, with D unclear. The CDR3 is made up of 15 amino acids. V was trimmed by 4 bases and J by 7 bases, leaving 18 bases between them. The germline CDR1 and CDR2 sequences are SGHRS and YFSETQ. The CDR3 sequence: CASSPYTKPANEQFF. The CDR3 DNA follows: TGCGCCAGCAGCCCCTATACAAAGCCGGCAAATGAGCAGTTCTTC.

In its sample, this clonotype was seen a few times. The V and J genes are TRBV2 and TRBJ2-2, with 11 nucleotides matching TRBD2. The ends lost 7 bases at V and 4 bases at J; junction bases unmatched: 8. CDR1 SNHLY and CDR2 FYNNEI come from the germline V gene. The CDR3 has 16 residues. Here the CDR3 reads CASKLLAGGGTGELFF. The CDR3 DNA sequence: TGTGCCAGCAAACTGCTAGCGGGAGGTGGCACCGGGGAGCTGTTTTTT.

CDR3 loop: CAWSVGRGYTF. CDR3 nucleotides: TGTGCCTGGAGTGTAGGGAGAGGCTACACCTTC. The rearrangement joins TRBV30 to TRBJ1-2; the D is unclear. CDR3 length: 11 residues. Trimming took off 0 bases at V and 8 bases at J, with 7 bases between the two ends. From germline, CDR1 is GTSNPN and CDR2 SVGIG (reference sequence). The full variable domain, in which reference TRBV30 and TRBJ1-2 provide the parts outside the CDR3, is SQTIHQWPATLVQPVGSPLSLECTVEGTSNPNLYWYRQAAGRGLQLLFYSVGIGQISSEVPQNLSASRPQDRQFILSSKKLLLSDSGFYLCAWSVGRGYTFGSGTRLTVV.

The chain joins TRBV30 to TRBJ2-2; no reliable D call. This CDR3 has 14 residues. The V and J ends lost 1 base and 7 bases respectively, with 13 bases between them. Germline V lookup: CDR1 GTSNPN, CDR2 SVGIG (reference sequence). CDR3 coding DNA: TGTGCCTGGAGTGCCAGGAGAGTATACGGGGAGCTGTTTTTT. Translating it yields CAWSARRVYGELFF. The entire variable domain, with the rest obtained from reference TRBV30 and TRBJ2-2, is as follows: SQTIHQWPATLVQPVGSPLSLECTVEGTSNPNLYWYRQAAGRGLQLLFYSVGIGQISSEVPQNLSASRPQDRQFILSSKKLLLSDSGFYLCAWSARRVYGELFFGEGSRLTVL.

The rearrangement joins TRBV12-3 or TRBV12-4 to TRBJ1-2; D gene ambiguous. This CDR3 has 11 residues. V was clipped by 7 bases and J by 7 bases, with 10 bases between them. The CDR3, as DNA: TGTGCCAGCAAGTACGGACCTGGCTACACCTTC. Its protein product is CASKYGPGYTF.

This chain connects TRBV7-8 to TRBJ1-1; D gene ambiguous. The CDR3 totals 15 residues. Germline assignment: CDR1 SGHVS and CDR2 FQNEAQ. With 5 bases removed from V and 2 bases from J, the gap between germline ends came to 15 bases. The CDR3 DNA sequence: TGTGCCAGCAGCCCCGGGAGGCTACTTAACACTGAAGCTTTCTTT. The encoded protein is CASSPGRLLNTEAFF.

This clonotype was counted a few times. This chain uses TRBV6-5 with TRBJ1-1, with a weak D call TRBD1 (5 bases). CDR1 MNHEY and CDR2 SVGAGI come from the germline V gene. The CDR3 covers 14 residues. Trimming took 2 bases from V and 6 from J, leaving 13 bases between them. CDR3 sequence reads: CASSYGGFKSEAFF. The CDR3 DNA reads as TGTGCCAGCAGTTACGGGGGATTTAAGTCTGAAGCTTTCTTT.

This clonotype was detected only a few times. The rearrangement uses TRBV29-1 and TRBJ2-1; 7 nucleotides line up with TRBD2. CDR3 length: 19 residues. V lost 1 base, J lost 0 bases, and 15 bases stayed unmatched. Looked up from germline, CDR1 is SQVTM and CDR2 is ANQGSEA. The CDR3 DNA reads as TGCAGCGTTGAAGCCCCTTCGGCTAGCGGAGGTAGCTCCTACAATGAGCAGTTCTTC. It codes for CSVEAPSASGGSSYNEQFF.

This clonotype was detected a few times. The chain is built from TRBV6-1 and TRBJ1-3; D unclear. The V end was cut by 5 bases, the J end by 4 bases, with 12 bases between. From germline, CDR1 is MNHNS and CDR2 SASEGT. The CDR3 contains 14 residues. DNA for the CDR3: TGTGCCAGCAGTCCGGTGGCGCCAGGAAACACCATATATTTT. This codes for CASSPVAPGNTIYF.

This clonotype was recorded a few times. The V gene is TRBV11-2, the J gene TRBJ1-2, with D hard to call. V was clipped by 0 bases and J by 4 bases, with 9 bases between them. This CDR3 is 14 amino acids long. Per germline, CDR1 SGHAT and CDR2 FQNNGV. CDR3: CASSLDGVSYGYTF. In DNA form, the CDR3 reads TGTGCCAGCAGCTTAGATGGGGTTTCCTATGGCTACACCTTC. Based on the CDR3 plus reference TRBV11-2 and TRBJ1-2, the full variable domain is EAGVAQSPRYKIIEKRQSVAFWCNPISGHATLYWYQQILGQGPKLLIQFQNNGVVDDSQLPKDRFSAERLKGVDSTLKIQPAKLEDSAVYLCASSLDGVSYGYTFGSGTRLTVV.

This clonotype came up many times. This chain uses TRBV6-5 with TRBJ1-2; no clear D. The CDR3 sequence is 14 residues long. Germline V lookup: CDR1 MNHEY, CDR2 SVGAGI. The V gene lost 2 bases and the J gene lost 2 bases, with 9 bases spanning the gap. CDR3 sequence reads: CASSYGQPNYGYTF. CDR3 in DNA: TGTGCCAGCAGTTACGGGCAGCCCAACTATGGCTACACCTTC.

This clonotype was seen only a few times. This chain links TRBV12-3 or TRBV12-4 with TRBJ2-7, with a tentative D call TRBD2 (6 bases). The length of the CDR3 is 13 residues. Trimming cost V 5 bases and J 2 bases, with 10 bases left between them. This chain's CDR3 is CASSTGLTYEQYF. DNA of the CDR3: TGTGCCAGCAGTACGGGACTTACCTACGAGCAGTACTTC.

This clonotype has a count of ten or more. The genes are TRBV10-3 and TRBJ1-5, with TRBD1 as a possible D gene (5 bases). Germline V gene data show CDR1 as ENHRY and CDR2 as SYGVKD. The CDR3 is 13 residues long. V lost 4 bases, J lost 3 bases, and 7 bases lay in between. The DNA for the CDR3 is TGTGCCATCAGTGGGGGGACCAATCAGCCCCAGCATTTT. It specifies CAISGGTNQPQHF.

The rearrangement uses TRBV6-1 and TRBJ1-1; TRBD1 is a possible D gene (5 bases). Germline CDR1 is MNHNS and CDR2 is SASEGT. The CDR3 extends over 18 amino acids. The germline V and J ends were trimmed by 7 bases and 1 base, with 25 bases remaining between them. In nucleotides, the CDR3 is TGTGCCAGCAATTCCTGCGACAGTATCGAAATTTCGAACACTGAAGCTTTCTTT. Translated: CASNSCDSIEISNTEAFF.

This chain uses TRBV3-1 with TRBJ2-2, with a possible D match to TRBD2 (6 bases). V was shortened by 1 base and J by 0 bases, with 9 bases between the two germline ends. From germline, CDR1 is LGHDT and CDR2 YNNKEL (reference sequence). CDR3 length: 16 amino acids. CDR3 sequence: CASSQAGGANTGELFF. The CDR3 DNA reads TGTGCCAGCAGCCAAGCCGGGGGTGCGAACACCGGGGAGCTGTTTTTT.

This clonotype was counted a few times. This rearrangement joins TRBV20-1 to TRBJ2-2; D call uncertain. The ends were cut back, 5 bases at V and 1 base at J, with 11 bases in the middle. This CDR3 region has 14 residues. CDR1 is DFQATT and CDR2 is SNEGSKA in the germline V gene (reference sequence). CDR3 amino acids: CSAATTMNTGELFF. The CDR3 region has the DNA TGCAGTGCTGCTACTACGATGAACACCGGGGAGCTGTTTTTT.

Many counts were recorded for this clonotype. The rearrangement uses TRBV12-3 or TRBV12-4 and TRBJ2-7; tentatively, D is TRBD2 (7 bases). The CDR3 is 13 amino acids. Trimming took 6 bases from V and 2 from J, leaving 11 bases between them. The CDR3 protein is CASRRGPTYEQYF. The CDR3, as DNA: TGTGCCAGCAGGCGGGGGCCGACCTACGAGCAGTACTTC.

This clonotype has only a few counts. The chain uses TRBV25-1 and TRBJ2-5; D call uncertain. Trimming left V 3 bases short and J 7 bases short, with 18 bases between. This CDR3 is built from 15 residues. Germline V gives CDR1 MGHDK, CDR2 SYGVNS. DNA for the CDR3: TGTGCCAGCAGTGACCCCGGTAGACTCCAGTTGACCCAGTACTTC. Protein product: CASSDPGRLQLTQYF.

This clonotype was detected only a few times. This chain links TRBV11-2 with TRBJ1-5, with a possible D match to TRBD1 (6 bases). Germline lookup yields CDR1 SGHAT and CDR2 FQNNGV. The germline V and J ends were trimmed by 1 base and 5 bases, with 15 bases remaining between them. This CDR3 has 16 residues. The CDR3 DNA reads TGTGCCAGCAGCTTAGGAAAACAGGGTAGGGATCAGCCCCAGCATTTT. Translating gives CASSLGKQGRDQPQHF.

This clonotype has more than one count but fewer than ten. This chain links TRBV18 with TRBJ1-2; D call uncertain. Germline values: CDR1 KGHSH, CDR2 LQKENI. The CDR3 consists of 14 residues. Trimming removed 2 bases from V and 8 bases from J, with 15 bases in between. In DNA, the CDR3 is TGTGCCAGCTCACCATCATGGGCCCTGGAGGGCTACACCTTC. Protein product: CASSPSWALEGYTF.

Comment on this clonotype: The conserved phenylalanine or tryptophan is not found at the CDR3 terminus, so this likely reflects a read error. The CDR3 loop is CASSQDLYSEAFL. The CDR3, as DNA: TGCGCCAGCAGCCAAGACTTGTATTCTGAAGCTTTCCTT. The chain carries TRBV4-3 and TRBJ1-1; D is unclear. The CDR3 is 13 residues long. V gave up 0 bases and J gave up 6 bases, with 8 bases separating them. Germline CDR1 and CDR2: LGHNA and YSLEER.

The chain carries TRBV3-1 and TRBJ2-1; TRBD2 aligns across 13 bases. CDR1 is LGHDT, CDR2 YNNKEL, per germline (reference sequence). V shed 4 bases and J 8 bases; nucleotides not matched to a gene: 5. The CDR3 sequence is 15 residues long. CDR3: CASSRGTSGTYEQFF. For the CDR3, the DNA is TGTGCCAGCAGCCGGGGGACTAGCGGGACCTATGAGCAGTTCTTC.

This clonotype has only a few counts. V gene TRBV4-3 combines with J gene TRBJ2-1; D unresolved. CDR3 length equals 14 residues. Germline CDR1 reads LGHNA; CDR2 reads YSLEER. V dropped 1 base and J dropped 5 bases, with 9 bases sitting between them. DNA of the CDR3: TGCGCCAGCAGCCAAGGTCTCAGGAACAATGAGCAGTTCTTC. It yields the protein CASSQGLRNNEQFF.

This clonotype came up a few times. The CDR3 spells CASSISERYEQYF. CDR3 nucleotides: TGCGCCAGCAGCATCAGCGAGCGCTACGAGCAGTACTTC. This chain connects TRBV5-1 to TRBJ2-7; D is unclear. The CDR3 runs to 13 residues. Germline V gives CDR1 SGHRS, CDR2 YFSETQ. V lost 4 bases and J lost 3, with 11 bases in between.

This clonotype came up many times. The J gene is TRBJ1-1, the V gene TRBV6-4; 9 bases are a match to TRBD1. This CDR3 region has 15 residues. Germline CDR1 MRHNA, CDR2 SNTAGT. J was trimmed by 4 bases and V by 4 bases; bases with no gene match: 7. The CDR3 DNA reads TGTGCCAGCAGTGTCTCGACAGGGGGTTTCACTGAAGCTTTCTTT. It yields the protein CASSVSTGGFTEAFF.

This clonotype has more than one count but fewer than ten. V and J are TRBV2 and TRBJ2-7; a possible D gene is TRBD1 (7 bases). The CDR3 sequence is 13 residues long. The germline V gene has CDR1 SNHLY and CDR2 FYNNEI. This CDR3 reads CASFGLQGHEQYF. The CDR3 DNA reads as TGTGCAAGCTTCGGACTACAGGGGCACGAGCAGTACTTC.